This entry lists 18 T cell receptor beta chains sequenced from one sample in a study of blood T cell repertoires in COVID-19. Data came from immunoSEQ multiplex PCR; TCRdb stores just in-frame clones and leaves some out. The data contain about 90,000 clones, 75% to 90% of them singletons. Input material: peripheral blood. All receptors derive from a man older than 75 with active or convalescent COVID-19.

The J gene is TRBJ1-5, the V gene TRBV7-2; the D gene is possibly TRBD1 (5 bases). CDR3 length equals 14 residues. Germline V lookup: CDR1 SGHTA, CDR2 FQGNSA. Trimming removed 0 bases from V and 3 bases from J, with 6 bases in between. The CDR3 reads CASSLAGDNQPQHF. The CDR3 bases are TGTGCCAGCAGCTTAGCAGGGGACAATCAGCCCCAGCATTTT.

The chain is built from TRBV5-1 and TRBJ2-2, with TRBD2 matching 12 bases. CDR1 SGHRS and CDR2 YFSETQ come from the germline V gene. CDR3 size: 16 residues. With 1 base clipped from V and 9 bases from J, the junction kept 7 bases outside the gene matches. The CDR3 DNA follows: TGCGCCAGCAGCTTGTCGACTAGCGGGAGTCGACGGGAGCTGTTTTTT. It yields the protein CASSLSTSGSRRELFF.

The chain couples TRBV6-2 or TRBV6-3 to TRBJ2-4; D perhaps matches TRBD2 (6 bases). The CDR3 runs 12 residues. The V and J ends lost 2 bases and 12 bases respectively, with 11 bases between them. Germline V gene lookup returns CDR1 MNHEY and CDR2 SVGEGT. CDR3 DNA: TGTGCCAGCAGTTACACCCCCGGGGGTCAGTACTTC. It specifies CASSYTPGGQYF.

This clone was recorded only once. This rearrangement joins TRBV7-9 to TRBJ1-2; 7 bases align to TRBD1. After removal of 4 bases from V and 1 base from J, the junction contained 12 bases not matched to a gene. Germline CDR1 reads SEHNR; CDR2 reads FQNEAQ (reference sequence). CDR3 length: 17 amino acids. The CDR3 spells CASSSRAGGNINYGYTF. The CDR3 nucleotides are TGTGCCAGCAGCTCCCGGGCAGGGGGAAATATTAACTATGGCTACACCTTC.

This chain links TRBV7-9 with TRBJ2-4; no reliable D call. Trimming shortened V by 7 bases and J by 3 bases, and 10 bases separated the two germline ends. Germline values: CDR1 SEHNR, CDR2 FQNEAQ (reference sequence). The CDR3 runs to 13 residues. CDR3 nucleotides: TGTGCCAGCACGATGAGTGGCAAAAACATTCAGTACTTC. Amino acid sequence: CASTMSGKNIQYF.

The genes are TRBV6-4 and TRBJ2-3; 7 bases match TRBD1. J gave up 2 bases and V 6 bases, and 8 bases lay outside the gene matches. Germline V gives CDR1 MRHNA, CDR2 SNTAGT. The length of the CDR3 is 15 residues. CDR3 DNA sequence: TGTGCCAGCAGGAGCATAGGACAGGACACAGATACGCAGTATTTT. Translated: CASRSIGQDTDTQYF.

The chain carries TRBV18 and TRBJ2-7; D is perhaps TRBD2 (5 bases). V was trimmed by 2 bases and J by 5 bases, leaving 16 bases between them. The CDR3 runs to 15 residues. Germline assignment: CDR1 KGHSH and CDR2 LQKENI. DNA of the CDR3: TGTGCCAGCTCACCATCCCAGCGGAACGGCCACGAGCAGTACTTC. As protein: CASSPSQRNGHEQYF.

The V and J genes are TRBV7-2 and TRBJ1-5; D remains ambiguous. With 2 bases removed from V and 4 bases from J, the gap between germline ends came to 12 bases. Germline values: CDR1 SGHTA, CDR2 FQGNSA. CDR3 length: 15 residues. CDR3 DNA: TGTGCCAGCAGCTTATATCCCAGCGGGAATCAGCCCCAGCATTTT. Amino acids: CASSLYPSGNQPQHF.

The chain employs TRBV4-3 and TRBJ1-1, with D possibly matching TRBD1 (5 bases). CDR1 is LGHNA, CDR2 YSLEER, per germline. V gave up 1 base and J gave up 0 bases, with 12 bases separating them. The CDR3 has 16 residues. The CDR3 bases are TGCGCCAGCAGCCAAGGTAAAGGGGTGATGAACACTGAAGCTTTCTTT. Its protein product is CASSQGKGVMNTEAFF.

This clone was observed once. The gene calls are TRBV19 and TRBJ2-7, with 7 bases identical to TRBD2. V lost 5 bases to trimming and J lost 3 bases; unmatched junction nucleotides: 7. The CDR3 consists of 14 residues. Germline loops: CDR1 LNHDA, CDR2 SQIVND (reference sequence). This chain's CDR3 is CASSPGGSLYEQYF. The CDR3 DNA reads as TGTGCCAGTAGTCCGGGAGGAAGCCTCTACGAGCAGTACTTC.

This chain links TRBV6-2 or TRBV6-3 with TRBJ1-1, with D possibly being TRBD1 (6 bases). Trimming took 0 bases from V and 1 from J, leaving 15 bases between them. The CDR3 has 17 amino acids. CDR1 and CDR2 from the germline V gene are MNHEY and SVGEGT. The CDR3 loop reads CASSYSMDRGTNTEAFF. CDR3 DNA sequence: TGTGCCAGCAGTTACTCGATGGACAGAGGAACGAACACTGAAGCTTTCTTT.

CDR3 protein: CASSWAGVGEQYF. The CDR3 region has the DNA TGTGCCAGCAGCTGGGCGGGAGTAGGGGAGCAGTACTTC. The chain joins TRBV7-9 to TRBJ2-7, with TRBD2 identical over 7 bases. Per germline, CDR1 SEHNR and CDR2 FQNEAQ (reference sequence). The length of the CDR3 is 13 residues. J was trimmed by 7 bases and V by 4 bases; bases with no gene match: 7.

This clone came up once. The rearrangement links TRBV30 to TRBJ1-6, with D uncertain. CDR3 size: 14 residues. The V and J ends lost 1 base and 0 bases respectively, with 4 bases between them. CDR1 GTSNPN and CDR2 SVGIG come from the germline V gene (reference sequence). DNA for the CDR3: TGTGCCTGGAGTGGCGGCTCCTATAATTCACCCCTCCACTTT. This codes for CAWSGGSYNSPLHF.

The chain recombines TRBV28 with TRBJ2-3, with 12 bases matching TRBD2. From germline, CDR1 is MDHEN and CDR2 SYDVKM. The CDR3 spans 16 residues. Trimming at V came to 6 bases and at J to 5 bases, leaving 9 bases not matched to a gene. The CDR3 coding sequence is TGTGCCAGCAGACCTCCTAGCGGGAGGGCCGGAGATACGCAGTATTTT. It encodes CASRPPSGRAGDTQYF.

The rearrangement links TRBV30 to TRBJ2-3, with 9 bases that match TRBD2. This CDR3 contains 15 residues. Per the germline V gene, CDR1 is GTSNPN and CDR2 is SVGIG (reference sequence). V was pared by 3 bases and J by 2 bases, with 6 bases of the junction left unmatched. The DNA for the CDR3 is TGTGCCTGGAGCCCCTTAGCGGGGGCCACAGATACGCAGTATTTT. Translating gives CAWSPLAGATDTQYF.

The V call is TRBV27, the J call TRBJ2-1; 7 bases align to TRBD2. The length of the CDR3 is 17 residues. V was clipped by 5 bases and J by 0 bases; unmatched bases: 10. CDR1 MNHEY and CDR2 SMNVEV come from the germline V gene (reference sequence). The chain's CDR3 is CASSPSGARSSYNEQFF. CDR3 DNA: TGTGCCAGCAGTCCAAGCGGGGCGCGTAGCTCCTACAATGAGCAGTTCTTC.

The chain is built from TRBV27 and TRBJ1-3; D gene ambiguous. The CDR3 runs to 13 residues. Germline V gene sequence: CDR1 MNHEY, CDR2 SMNVEV (reference sequence). V lost 6 bases and J lost 4, with 10 bases in between. The CDR3 nucleotides are TGTGCCAGCAGCCTCAGGATGGGAAACACCATATATTTT. Amino acid sequence: CASSLRMGNTIYF.

Remarks on this clone: The sample contains more than one DNA sequence encoding this CDR3. This rearrangement joins TRBV9 to TRBJ1-6; TRBD1 might be the D (5 bases). V lost 0 bases and J 7 bases, leaving 8 bases between the germline ends. CDR3 length equals 14 residues. Germline loops: CDR1 SGDLS, CDR2 YYNGEE. The CDR3 here is CASSVGAGNSPLHF. The CDR3 DNA follows: TGTGCCAGCAGCGTAGGGGCAGGGAATTCACCCCTCCACTTT.